The rows below give T cell receptor beta chains drawn from one sample of a study of T cell repertoires and leukemia-associated antigens. What these receptors recognize is not known. TCRdb re-called the 5' RACE reads through MiXCR, storing one row per CDR3 protein. The sample holds roughly 12,000 distinct CDR3 sequences; roughly two fifths are singletons and the top ten take about 33%. The material sequenced was CD3+ T cells sorted from blood and cultured. The source is a female donor in good health. Each CDR3 is given with its conserved first and last residue. Fields, in order: V gene, clone size, J gene, D gene, CDR3 protein, CDR3 DNA. A D gene is named only where the DNA matches it firmly. Expanded clones get a size class; other rows say once, few or many, or leave the size out.

TRBV27	once	TRBJ2-2	TRBD1	CASSPLPPGQGTGELFF	TGTGCCAGCAGCCCACTGCCCCCGGGACAGGGCACCGGGGAGCTGTTTTTT
TRBV7-6	many	TRBJ2-1	-	CASSLAGVANEQFF	TGTGCCAGCAGCTTAGCGGGAGTCGCCAATGAGCAGTTCTTC
TRBV5-6	-	TRBJ2-7	TRBD1	CASSPIGTGDYEQYF	TGTGCCAGCAGCCCCATTGGGACAGGAGACTACGAGCAGTACTTC
TRBV4-2	-	TRBJ1-4	-	CASSQDSPGWKLFF	TGTGCCAGCAGCCAAGATTCCCCAGGGTGGAAACTGTTTTTT
TRBV5-1	-	TRBJ1-6	TRBD1	CASSLGQVGSPLPF	TGCGCCAGCAGCCTGGGACAGGTTGGATCCCCCCTCCCCTTT
TRBV5-1	many	TRBJ1-1	-	CASSLDPTGLMNTEAFF	TGCGCCAGCAGCTTGGATCCCACAGGTCTCATGAACACTGAAGCTTTCTTT
TRBV6-4	many	TRBJ2-7	TRBD1	CASSEKMGTGPSEQYF	TGTGCCAGCAGCGAGAAGATGGGGACAGGGCCCTCCGAGCAGTACTTC
TRBV29-1	-	TRBJ2-1	TRBD2	CSVVFDLADNEQFF	TGCAGCGTTGTATTTGATCTAGCGGACAATGAGCAGTTCTTC
TRBV7-2	medium-sized	TRBJ2-1	-	CASSWGGTLYNEQFF	TGTGCCAGCAGCTGGGGCGGGACACTCTACAATGAGCAGTTCTTC
TRBV19	many	TRBJ1-5	-	CASTQRGRVSNQPQHF	TGTGCCAGTACCCAGCGGGGCAGGGTAAGCAATCAGCCCCAGCATTTT
TRBV20-1	-	TRBJ2-1	TRBD1	CSAGSQGASEQFF	TGCAGTGCCGGTTCTCAGGGGGCGAGTGAGCAGTTCTTC
TRBV12-3/TRBV12-4	-	TRBJ2-2	TRBD1	CASSFRRLGQGRTGELFF	TGTGCCAGCAGTTTTAGGCGTTTGGGACAGGGCAGGACCGGGGAGCTGTTTTTT
TRBV4-3	-	TRBJ2-7	TRBD2	CASSHSGTRSSYEQYF	TGCGCCAGCAGCCACAGCGGGACTCGGAGCTCCTACGAGCAGTACTTC
TRBV7-8	-	TRBJ1-5	-	CASSLAAYSNQPQHF	TGTGCCAGCAGCTTAGCAGCCTATAGCAATCAGCCCCAGCATTTT
TRBV6-6	-	TRBJ2-1	-	CASSYVTPEQFF	TGTGCCAGCAGTTACGTCACTCCAGAGCAGTTCTTC
TRBV7-3	few	TRBJ2-7	TRBD1	CASSFGQDHEQYF	TGTGCCAGCAGCTTCGGACAGGACCACGAGCAGTACTTC
TRBV2	-	TRBJ1-1	-	CASKGMVSLNTEAFF	TGTGCCAGCAAGGGGATGGTTTCCCTGAACACTGAAGCTTTCTTT
TRBV6-5	many	TRBJ1-6	-	CASSRRTGYNSPLHF	TGTGCCAGCAGTCGCCGGACGGGCTATAATTCACCCCTCCACTTT
TRBV12-3/TRBV12-4	-	TRBJ2-1	-	CASSASPLTGGEQFF	TGTGCCAGCAGTGCTAGCCCCTTGACTGGGGGTGAGCAGTTCTTC
TRBV20-1	few	TRBJ2-5	TRBD2	CSARWEGRETQYF	TGCAGTGCTAGGTGGGAGGGCCGAGAGACCCAGTACTTC
TRBV7-9	once	TRBJ2-7	-	CASSLEGVRDEQYF	TGTGCCAGCAGCTTAGAGGGGGTGAGAGACGAGCAGTACTTC
TRBV7-9	many	TRBJ2-7	-	CASSLVASYEQYF	TGTGCCAGCAGCTTAGTAGCTTCCTACGAGCAGTACTTC
TRBV21-1	-	TRBJ1-5	-	CASSKALSGKGNQPQHF	TGTGCCAGCAGCAAAGCGCTTTCGGGGAAGGGAAATCAGCCCCAGCATTTT
TRBV23-1	-	TRBJ1-1	-	CASSHPHGDGKTEAFF	TGCGCCAGCAGTCACCCACACGGTGACGGCAAAACTGAAGCTTTCTTT
TRBV12-3/TRBV12-4	-	TRBJ2-2	-	CASSRQGAGELFF	TGTGCCAGCAGTCGTCAGGGTGCCGGGGAGCTGTTTTTT
TRBV5-1	-	TRBJ2-4	-	CAGSLQQGTKNIQYF	TGCGCCGGCAGCCTTCAACAGGGTACCAAAAACATTCAGTACTTC
TRBV5-6	few	TRBJ2-7	TRBD2	CASSSTRLAAKWEQYF	TGTGCCAGCAGCTCGACTCGACTAGCGGCCAAATGGGAGCAGTACTTC
TRBV29-1	few	TRBJ2-7	TRBD1	CSVGQGGLKYF	TGCAGCGTGGGACAGGGTGGTCTGAAGTACTTC
TRBV11-1	-	TRBJ2-7	-	CASSSREKQGYEQYF	TGTGCCAGCAGCTCCAGAGAAAAACAGGGCTACGAGCAGTACTTC
TRBV14	many	TRBJ2-1	TRBD2	CASGENSGNDNEQFF	TGTGCCAGCGGCGAAAATAGCGGGAACGACAATGAGCAGTTCTTC
TRBV5-1	-	TRBJ2-2	-	CASSLAEGTTGELFF	TGCGCCAGCAGCTTAGCGGAAGGGACCACCGGGGAGCTGTTTTTT
TRBV5-1	few	TRBJ2-3	-	CASSSWTHTDTQYF	TGCGCCAGCAGCTCGTGGACCCACACAGATACGCAGTATTTT
TRBV5-4	many	TRBJ1-2	TRBD1	CASSQPGQGASYGYTF	TGTGCCAGCAGCCAGCCGGGACAGGGGGCTTCCTATGGCTACACCTTC
TRBV30	many	TRBJ2-3	TRBD2	CAWSAPSLAGGPDTQYF	TGTGCCTGGAGTGCCCCATCACTAGCGGGAGGGCCAGATACGCAGTATTTT
TRBV15	-	TRBJ2-7	TRBD2	CATSRDFNGTSGYEQYF	TGTGCCACCAGCAGAGATTTCAACGGAACTAGCGGCTACGAGCAGTACTTC
TRBV27	once	TRBJ2-5	-	CASSPAEAETQYF	TGTGCCAGCAGTCCAGCAGAAGCGGAGACCCAGTACTTC
TRBV12-3/TRBV12-4	many	TRBJ2-1	TRBD1	CASSLADRSYNEQFF	TGTGCCAGCAGTCTGGCGGACAGGAGCTACAATGAGCAGTTCTTC